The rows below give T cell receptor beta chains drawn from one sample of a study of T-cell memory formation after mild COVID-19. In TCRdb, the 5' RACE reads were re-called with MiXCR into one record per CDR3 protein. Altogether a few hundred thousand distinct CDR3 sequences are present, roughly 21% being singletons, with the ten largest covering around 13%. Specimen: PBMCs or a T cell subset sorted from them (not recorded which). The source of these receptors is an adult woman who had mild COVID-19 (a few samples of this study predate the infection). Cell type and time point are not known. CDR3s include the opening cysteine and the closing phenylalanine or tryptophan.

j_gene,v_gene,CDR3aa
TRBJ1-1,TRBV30,CAWSDTAFSEAFF
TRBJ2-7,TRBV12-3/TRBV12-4,CASSTGAVSSYEQYF
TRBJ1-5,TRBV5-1,CASSVGAEQPQHF
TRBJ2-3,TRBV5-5,CASSQTPSWVAGSTDTQYF
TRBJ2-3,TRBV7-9,CASSPALASPSTDTQYF
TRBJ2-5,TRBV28,CASSWTSGRAVRTQYF
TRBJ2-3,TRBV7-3,CASSRSAGASTDTQYF
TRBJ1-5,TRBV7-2,CASSFSEGNQPQHF
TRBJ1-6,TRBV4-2,CASSQGGDRDNSPLHF
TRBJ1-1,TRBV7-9,CASSLPEAFF
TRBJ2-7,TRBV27,CASSLLGGGSSYEQYF
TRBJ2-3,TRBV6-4,CASSARGSRRDTDTQYF
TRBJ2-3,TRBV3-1,CASSQDASTSRNTQYF
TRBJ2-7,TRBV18,CASSFSLEGDYEQYF
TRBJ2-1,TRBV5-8,CASSFGDRDHNEQFF
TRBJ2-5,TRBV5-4,CASSSTGAQYF
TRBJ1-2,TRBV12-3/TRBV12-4,CASSLRDRGFYGYTF
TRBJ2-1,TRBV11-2,CASSLDTSPSVDEQFF
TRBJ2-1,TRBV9,CASSVGRGPNEQFF
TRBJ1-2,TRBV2,CASRTAYGYTF
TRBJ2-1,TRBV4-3,CASSQEVGNNEQFF
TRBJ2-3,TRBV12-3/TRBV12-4,CASSSSRLAGGSSTDTQYF
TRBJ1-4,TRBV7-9,CASSLEGAANEKLFF
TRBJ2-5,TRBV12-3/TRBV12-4,CASSWRTGAHRGAQYF
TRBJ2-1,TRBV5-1,CASSLGPGVDEQFF
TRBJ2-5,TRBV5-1,CASSLSAGRETQYF
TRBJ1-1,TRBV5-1,CASSLSTGVGNTEAFF
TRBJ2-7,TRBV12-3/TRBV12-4,CASSDWGRGYEQYF
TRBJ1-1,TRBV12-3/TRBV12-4,CASSLTAGPTEAFF
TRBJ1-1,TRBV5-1,CASSDGQGTGTEAFF
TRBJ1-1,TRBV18,CASSPSIRAGNTEAFF
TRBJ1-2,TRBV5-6,CASSLAVYGYTF
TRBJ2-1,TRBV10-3,CAISESGWDNEQFF
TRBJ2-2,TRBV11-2,CASTYGLRELFF
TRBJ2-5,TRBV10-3,CAISESGGAETQYF
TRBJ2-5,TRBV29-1,CSVFGGVETQYF
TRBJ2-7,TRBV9,CASTPGLAGTYEQYF
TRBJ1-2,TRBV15,CATSRDLNSLYGYTF
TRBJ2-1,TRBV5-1,CASSPSSGTSGYTSYNEQFF
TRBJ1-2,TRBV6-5,CASRTGGSANYGYTF
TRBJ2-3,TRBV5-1,CASSSGTSDADTQYF
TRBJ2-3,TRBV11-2,CASSTSGGRADTQYF
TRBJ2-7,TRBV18,CASSASGRPYEQYF
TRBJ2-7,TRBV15,CATSERGTGGTEQYF
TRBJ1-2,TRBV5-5,CASSVDKRGYTF
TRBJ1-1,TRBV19,CASSIDGTRAEAFF